The sequence of this TCR beta chain was determined in a study of cytomegalovirus exposure and HLA in healthy donors. The PCR contained 60 Vbeta and 13 Jbeta primers. Here immunoSEQ multiplex PCR was the method, and the copy in TCRdb shows in-frame clones only, minus some. The sample lists 75,000 to 80,000 clones, about 66% occurring once. V lost 1 base to trimming and J lost 9 bases, with 7 bases between them. The length of the CDR3 is 12 residues. The V gene's germline CDR1 is SEHNR and CDR2 FQNEAQ (reference sequence). The origin of this receptor is a man in his 60s in good health and CMV-seropositive. Sequenced input: PBMCs. The V gene is TRBV7-9, the J gene TRBJ1-5; unclear D gene. The CDR3 is CASSLDTMPQHF. The CDR3 DNA reads as TGTGCCAGCAGCTTAGATACAATGCCCCAGCATTTT.